These 8 T cell receptor beta chains came from one sample sequenced in a study of blood T cell repertoires in COVID-19. Profiling relied on immunoSEQ multiplex PCR, and the TCRdb table lists in-frame clones only, not all of them. The table shows 55,000 or so clones, with 80% to 90% occurring only once. The sample comprised peripheral blood. Receptors originate from a man between 60 and 70 years old with active or convalescent COVID-19.

This rearrangement joins TRBV5-1 to TRBJ2-1, with D tentatively TRBD1 (6 bases). The V end was cut by 5 bases, the J end by 6 bases, with 12 bases between. The CDR3 is 13 amino acids. Germline values: CDR1 SGHRS, CDR2 YFSETQ. The CDR3 region is CASRDLRGNEQFF. DNA of the CDR3: TGCGCCAGCAGGGACCTCAGGGGCAATGAGCAGTTCTTC.

This chain connects TRBV19 to TRBJ2-2; 8 positions agree with TRBD1. The CDR3 is 14 residues long. Germline-derived CDR1 and CDR2 are LNHDA and SQIVND (reference sequence). The V and J ends lost 10 bases and 2 bases, in that order; junction bases with no gene match: 6. Here the CDR3 reads CATRTGPNTGELFF. For the CDR3, the DNA is TGTGCCACTCGGACAGGGCCCAACACCGGGGAGCTGTTTTTT.

The CDR3 DNA reads as TGTGCCAGTAGTACCCGGGGACAGGGCAGTAATTCACCCCTCCACTTT. It translates to CASSTRGQGSNSPLHF. V and J are TRBV19 and TRBJ1-6; TRBD1 agrees at 9 bases. Germline lookup yields CDR1 LNHDA and CDR2 SQIVND (reference sequence). Germline trimming cut 4 bases from V and 6 bases from J; bases unmatched to any gene: 7. The CDR3 loop spans 16 amino acids.

The gene calls are TRBV3-1 (or the pseudogene TRBV3-2) and TRBJ2-2; D is uncertain. CDR1 and CDR2 from the germline V gene are LGHDT and YNNKEL (reference sequence). V was shortened by 0 bases and J by 6 bases, with 8 bases between the two germline ends. The CDR3 runs to 14 residues. CDR3 sequence reads: CASSQERLPGELFF. The CDR3 DNA sequence: TGTGCCAGCAGCCAAGAGAGGCTTCCCGGGGAGCTGTTTTTT.

The V and J genes are TRBV28 and TRBJ2-5; 9 nucleotides agree with TRBD1. The CDR3 runs to 11 residues. The trim removed 5 bases at V and 10 bases at J, leaving 2 bases unmatched. The V gene's germline CDR1 is MDHEN and CDR2 SYDVKM. CDR3 sequence reads: CASSPGQGQYF. The CDR3 DNA sequence: TGTGCCAGCAGTCCGGGACAGGGCCAGTACTTC.

V gene TRBV11-2 combines with J gene TRBJ2-1; D unclear. CDR3 length equals 16 residues. Trimming took 2 bases from V and 4 from J, leaving 15 bases between them. Germline CDR1 is SGHAT and CDR2 is FQNNGV. The DNA for the CDR3 is TGTGCCAGCAGCTTACTCTCGGCTAGTCGGTACAATGAGCAGTTCTTC. It specifies CASSLLSASRYNEQFF.

This sequence joins TRBV29-1 and TRBJ2-3, with 16 bases that match TRBD2. The germline V gene has CDR1 SQVTM and CDR2 ANQGSEA. The CDR3 runs 17 residues. The V gene end was trimmed by 7 bases and the J gene end by 2 bases; junction bases not matched to a gene: 9. CDR3 residues: CSAVPGLAGGNTDTQYF. CDR3 DNA sequence: TGCAGCGCAGTCCCGGGACTAGCGGGGGGGAACACAGATACGCAGTATTTT.

The chain employs TRBV5-5 and TRBJ1-3, with D possibly TRBD1 on 6 matching bases. Per the germline V gene, CDR1 is SGHKS and CDR2 is YYEKEE (reference sequence). Trimming removed 4 bases from V and 0 bases from J, with 11 bases in between. The CDR3 has 15 residues. CDR3 sequence: CASSRLDSSGNTIYF. CDR3 in DNA: TGTGCCAGCAGCCGACTGGACAGCTCTGGAAACACCATATATTTT.